These 4 T cell receptor beta chains were sequenced from one sample in a study of T cell responses to AZD1222 COVID-19 vaccine. TCRdb keeps only in-frame clones here, not all; method: immunoSEQ multiplex PCR. The data contain some 170,000 clones, 85% to 95% of them singletons. The sequencing here drew on peripheral blood, taken on day 0 of AZD1222 vaccination. The receptors were sampled from an adult in good health.

The rearrangement uses TRBV15 and TRBJ1-5; D not resolved. The germline V gene has CDR1 LNHNV and CDR2 YYDKDF (reference sequence). CDR3 length equals 14 residues. V was shortened by 0 bases and J by 9 bases, with 12 bases between the two germline ends. This chain's CDR3 is CATSRDDRQAPQHF. In DNA, the CDR3 is TGTGCCACCAGCAGAGATGATCGTCAGGCGCCCCAGCATTTT.

The chain recombines TRBV15 with TRBJ1-4; 10 bases fit TRBD1. V lost 0 bases, J lost 2 bases, and 3 bases stayed unmatched. Germline lookup yields CDR1 LNHNV and CDR2 YYDKDF (reference sequence). This CDR3 comprises 17 residues. The CDR3 is CATSREDRGLTNEKLFF. The DNA for the CDR3 is TGTGCCACCAGCAGAGAGGACAGGGGGTTGACTAATGAAAAACTGTTTTTT.

V and J are TRBV30 and TRBJ1-6; D unclear. V was pared by 2 bases and J by 6 bases, with 14 bases between. CDR3 length: 15 amino acids. Germline CDR1 GTSNPN, CDR2 SVGIG (reference sequence). In nucleotides, the CDR3 is TGTGCCTGGAGTCCGGGCGGTATGCGTAATTCACCCCTCCACTTT. Its translation is CAWSPGGMRNSPLHF.

This chain joins TRBV2 and TRBJ2-3, with D uncertain. Trimming took off 1 base at V and 2 bases at J, with 4 bases between the two ends. CDR3 length equals 13 residues. The V gene's germline CDR1 is SNHLY and CDR2 FYNNEI. CDR3 nucleotides: TGTGCCAGCAGTGAAGAGTACACAGATACGCAGTATTTT. As protein: CASSEEYTDTQYF.